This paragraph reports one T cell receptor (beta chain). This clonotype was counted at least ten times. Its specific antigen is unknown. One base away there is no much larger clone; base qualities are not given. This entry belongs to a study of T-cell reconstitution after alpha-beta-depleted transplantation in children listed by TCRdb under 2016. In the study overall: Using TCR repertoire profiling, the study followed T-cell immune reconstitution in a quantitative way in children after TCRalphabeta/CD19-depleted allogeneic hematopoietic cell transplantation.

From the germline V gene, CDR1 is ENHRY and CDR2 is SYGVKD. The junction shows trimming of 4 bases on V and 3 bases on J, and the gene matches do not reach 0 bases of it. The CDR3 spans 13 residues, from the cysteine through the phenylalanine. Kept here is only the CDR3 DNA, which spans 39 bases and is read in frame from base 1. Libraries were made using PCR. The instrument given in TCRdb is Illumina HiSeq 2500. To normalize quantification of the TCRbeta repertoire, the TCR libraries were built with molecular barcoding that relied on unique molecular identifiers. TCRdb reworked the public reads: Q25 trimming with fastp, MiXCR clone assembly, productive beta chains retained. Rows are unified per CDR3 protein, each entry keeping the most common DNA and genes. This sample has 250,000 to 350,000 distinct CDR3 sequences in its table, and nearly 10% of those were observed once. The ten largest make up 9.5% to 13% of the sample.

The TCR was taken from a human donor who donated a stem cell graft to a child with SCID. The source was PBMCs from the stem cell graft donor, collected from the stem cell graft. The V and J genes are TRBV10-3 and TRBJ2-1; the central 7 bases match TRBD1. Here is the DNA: TGTGCCATCAGTGGACAGGGCTACAATGAGCAGTTCTTC. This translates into CAISGQGYNEQFF.